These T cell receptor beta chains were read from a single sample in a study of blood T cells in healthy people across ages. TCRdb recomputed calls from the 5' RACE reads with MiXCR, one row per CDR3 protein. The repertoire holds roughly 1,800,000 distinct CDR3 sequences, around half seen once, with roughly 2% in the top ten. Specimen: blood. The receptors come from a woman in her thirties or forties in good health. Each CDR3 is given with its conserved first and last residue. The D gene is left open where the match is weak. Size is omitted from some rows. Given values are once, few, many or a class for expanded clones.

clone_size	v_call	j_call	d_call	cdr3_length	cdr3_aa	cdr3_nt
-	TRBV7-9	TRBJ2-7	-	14	CASSHPGKTYEQYF	TGTGCCAGCTCCCACCCTGGTAAGACCTACGAGCAGTACTTC
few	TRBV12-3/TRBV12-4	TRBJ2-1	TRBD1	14	CASSIGQGNSEQFF	TGTGCCAGCAGCATCGGACAGGGAAACAGTGAGCAGTTCTTC
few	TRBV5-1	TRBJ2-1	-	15	CASSMGRTSSNEQFF	TGCGCCAGCAGTATGGGGAGGACCTCGAGTAATGAGCAGTTCTTC
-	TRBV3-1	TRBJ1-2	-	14	CASSQVGTNYGDTF	TGTGCCAGCAGCCAAGTCGGGACCAACTATGGCGACACCTTC
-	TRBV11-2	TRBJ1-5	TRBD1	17	CASRPGPGTGNNQPQHF	TGTGCCAGCAGGCCAGGGCCCGGGACAGGGAACAATCAGCCCCAGCATTTT
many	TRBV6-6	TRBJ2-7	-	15	CASSYSFDIPGEQYF	TGTGCCAGCAGTTACTCGTTTGATATCCCGGGGGAGCAGTACTTC
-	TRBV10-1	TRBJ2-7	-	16	CASSELGHQEAYEQYF	TGCGCCAGCAGTGAGCTAGGACACCAGGAGGCCTACGAGCAGTACTTC
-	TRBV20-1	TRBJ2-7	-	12	CSATPRVGEQYF	TGCAGTGCAACTCCCAGGGTAGGCGAGCAGTACTTC
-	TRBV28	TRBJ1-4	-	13	CASIGQLNEKLFF	TGTGCCAGCATAGGACAGCTTAATGAAAAACTGTTTTTT
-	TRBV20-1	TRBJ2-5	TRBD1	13	CSAGTGVRETQYF	TGCAGTGCCGGGACAGGGGTCCGAGAGACCCAGTACTTC
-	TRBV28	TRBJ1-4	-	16	CASSPLGLATNEKLFF	TGTGCCAGCAGTCCCTTGGGACTTGCAACTAATGAAAAACTGTTTTTT
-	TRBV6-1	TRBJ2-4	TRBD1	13	CASSRDRGEFLYF	TGTGCCAGCAGCCGGGACAGGGGGGAATTTCTGTACTTC
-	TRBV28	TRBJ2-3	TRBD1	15	CASSFSGTATDTQYF	TGTGCCAGCAGTTTTTCTGGGACAGCAACAGATACGCAGTATTTT
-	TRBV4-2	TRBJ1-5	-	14	CASSQDRQLDPQHF	TGTGCCAGCAGCCAAGACAGACAGCTCGACCCCCAGCATTTT
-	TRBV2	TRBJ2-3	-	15	CASIPGTNLGDTQYF	TGTGCCAGCATACCCGGGACCAACCTTGGGGATACGCAGTATTTT
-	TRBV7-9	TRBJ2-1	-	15	CASSVVASSYNEQFF	TGTGCCAGCAGCGTTGTGGCTAGCTCCTACAATGAGCAGTTCTTC